The 20 T cell receptor beta chains below were found in one sample sequenced in a study of cytomegalovirus exposure and HLA in healthy donors. PCR employed 60 Vbeta and 13 Jbeta primers. Clones were read by immunoSEQ multiplex PCR, and TCRdb kept only the in-frame ones, dropping some. In total, the table holds 31,000 or so clones. The sequenced sample consisted of PBMCs. The receptors were sampled from a female donor in good health and CMV-seronegative.

This chain links TRBV2 with TRBJ1-6; D is unclear. Deletions cut 3 bases from V and 9 bases from J, with 18 bases between. The CDR3 contains 16 residues. Germline CDR1 reads SNHLY; CDR2 reads FYNNEI. The CDR3 region has the DNA TGTGCCAGCAGTGAGGGTCTAGGAATAATTCTTTCACCCCTCCACTTT. This translates into CASSEGLGIILSPLHF. Complete variable domain (other parts from reference TRBV2 and TRBJ1-6): EPEVTQTPSHQVTQMGQEVILRCVPISNHLYFYWYRQILGQKVEFLVSFYNNEISEKSEIFDDQFSVERPDGSNFTLKIRSTKLEDSAMYFCASSEGLGIILSPLHFGNGTRLTVT.

The genes are TRBV30 and TRBJ1-4; no firm D call. V was cut by 3 bases and J by 4 bases, with 6 bases left in between. Germline CDR1 and CDR2: GTSNPN and SVGIG (reference sequence). CDR3 length: 12 amino acids. This CDR3 is CAWSSFNEKLFF. The DNA of the CDR3 is TGTGCCTGGAGCAGTTTTAATGAAAAACTGTTTTTT.

V usage is TRBV30 and J usage is TRBJ1-5; D might be TRBD1 (5 bases). This CDR3 comprises 13 residues. V was trimmed by 2 bases and J by 7 bases, leaving 12 bases between them. CDR1 and CDR2 from the germline V gene are GTSNPN and SVGIG (reference sequence). CDR3 coding DNA: TGTGCCTGGAGTTTCGACAGAAGACAGCCCCAGCATTTT. This gives the protein CAWSFDRRQPQHF.

This chain connects TRBV2 to TRBJ1-5; maybe TRBD1 (5 bases). Trimming took off 7 bases at V and 3 bases at J, with 13 bases between the two ends. The CDR3 covers 14 residues. Germline CDR1 is SNHLY and CDR2 is FYNNEI. The CDR3: CASKPDRDNQPQHF. CDR3 in DNA: TGTGCCAGCAAACCAGACAGAGACAATCAGCCCCAGCATTTT. Variable domain in full (rest from reference TRBV2 and TRBJ1-5): EPEVTQTPSHQVTQMGQEVILRCVPISNHLYFYWYRQILGQKVEFLVSFYNNEISEKSEIFDDQFSVERPDGSNFTLKIRSTKLEDSAMYFCASKPDRDNQPQHFGDGTRLSIL.

The CDR3 loop reads CASSPRGTVYEQYF. CDR3 sequence (DNA): TGTGCCAGCAGCCCCCGGGGGACAGTCTACGAGCAGTACTTC. The chain couples TRBV7-9 to TRBJ2-7; TRBD1 might be the D (7 bases). Trimming cost V 5 bases and J 3 bases, with 14 bases left between them. Germline V gene lookup returns CDR1 SEHNR and CDR2 FQNEAQ (reference sequence). The CDR3 length is 14 residues. Using reference TRBV7-9 and TRBJ2-7 for the parts outside the CDR3, the full variable domain is DTGVSQNPRHKITKRGQNVTFRCDPISEHNRLYWYRQTLGQGPEFLTYFQNEAQLEKSRLLSDRFSAERPKGSFSTLEIQRTEQGDSAMYLCASSPRGTVYEQYFGPGTRLTVT.

The chain combines TRBV18 with TRBJ2-2; 12 positions agree with TRBD2. This CDR3 spans 15 amino acids. Looked up from germline, CDR1 is KGHSH and CDR2 is LQKENI. V lost 4 bases and J lost 5; bases outside the gene matches: 2. The CDR3 sequence: CASSRGLAGTGELFF. The CDR3 coding sequence is TGTGCCAGCTCACGCGGACTAGCGGGGACCGGGGAGCTGTTTTTT.

The V gene is TRBV28, the J gene TRBJ2-7, with D possibly being TRBD1 (6 bases). The CDR3 is 15 residues long. The germline V and J ends were trimmed by 5 bases and 5 bases, with 19 bases remaining between them. Looked up from germline, CDR1 is MDHEN and CDR2 is SYDVKM. The CDR3 loop is CASSIPLMGHHEQYF. CDR3 nucleotide sequence: TGTGCCAGCAGTATCCCGTTGATGGGACACCACGAGCAGTACTTC.

The chain recombines TRBV7-2 with TRBJ2-3, with TRBD1 matching over 8 bases. The V segment lost 5 bases and the J segment 1 base; nucleotides outside the gene matches: 8. The CDR3 is 16 amino acids. Germline V CDR1 and CDR2: SGHTA, FQGNSA. As DNA, the CDR3 is TGTGCCAGCAGCATTCCAGGGGGCATCGGCACAGATACGCAGTATTTT. Protein sequence: CASSIPGGIGTDTQYF.

V gene TRBV19 combines with J gene TRBJ1-1; 7 nucleotides line up with TRBD1. The CDR3 has 15 amino acids. The V and J ends lost 5 bases and 0 bases, in that order; junction bases with no gene match: 6. From germline, CDR1 is LNHDA and CDR2 SQIVND (reference sequence). The CDR3 sequence is CASSALGQMNTEAFF. CDR3 nucleotides: TGTGCCAGTAGTGCCCTGGGACAGATGAACACTGAAGCTTTCTTT.

V usage is TRBV7-2 and J usage is TRBJ2-5, with TRBD2 matching over 13 bases. CDR3 length: 14 amino acids. CDR1 is SGHTA and CDR2 is FQGNSA in the germline V gene. V gave up 5 bases and J gave up 7 bases; unmatched junction bases: 4. The CDR3, as DNA: TGTGCCAGCAGCACTAGCGGGGGGGCGGGGACCCAGTACTTC. Protein: CASSTSGGAGTQYF.

V and J are TRBV7-3 and TRBJ2-5, with D tentatively TRBD1 (6 bases). From germline, CDR1 is SGHTA and CDR2 FQGTGA. The CDR3 is 15 residues long. V was pared by 1 base and J by 4 bases, with 13 bases between. In DNA, the CDR3 is TGTGCCAGCAGCTTAATGGCAGGGGAGAGAGAGACCCAGTACTTC. Amino acids: CASSLMAGERETQYF.

The rearrangement links TRBV5-1 to TRBJ1-6; D might be TRBD1 (5 bases). This CDR3 contains 11 residues. Germline V gene data show CDR1 as SGHRS and CDR2 as YFSETQ. The V end was cut by 7 bases, the J end by 12 bases, with 11 bases between. The CDR3 sequence is CASGPDKPLHF. CDR3 DNA sequence: TGCGCCAGCGGGCCGGACAAACCCCTCCACTTT. Supplemented by reference TRBV5-1 and TRBJ1-6, the full variable domain reads KAGVTQTPRYLIKTRGQQVTLSCSPISGHRSVSWYQQTPGQGLQFLFEYFSETQRNKGNFPGRFSGRQFSNSRSEMNVSTLELGDSALYLCASGPDKPLHFGNGTRLTVT.

This chain connects TRBV19 to TRBJ2-1; a possible D gene is TRBD1 (5 bases). The germline CDR1 and CDR2 sequences are LNHDA and SQIVND (reference sequence). The CDR3 totals 13 residues. V was pared by 6 bases and J by 6 bases, with 12 bases between. The CDR3 sequence is CASRGTGVNEQFF. CDR3 nucleotide sequence: TGTGCCAGTAGAGGTACAGGTGTCAATGAGCAGTTCTTC.

The rearrangement joins TRBV6-1 to TRBJ1-5, with unresolved D. The CDR3 runs 14 residues. Germline V gene lookup returns CDR1 MNHNS and CDR2 SASEGT. Trimming removed 5 bases at V and 4 bases at J, with 12 bases between. The CDR3 DNA sequence: TGTGCCAGCAGTTCGACAAGGGAGAATCAGCCCCAGCATTTT. Residues: CASSSTRENQPQHF.

The rearrangement uses TRBV19 and TRBJ2-7; 7 nucleotides line up with TRBD1. Germline assignment: CDR1 LNHDA and CDR2 SQIVND (reference sequence). Trimming took 3 bases from V and 0 from J; bases not matched to a gene: 5. The length of the CDR3 is 15 residues. The CDR3 DNA follows: TGTGCCAGTAGTATCGAGGGGGCAAGCTCCTACGAGCAGTACTTC. Its protein is CASSIEGASSYEQYF.

The chain couples TRBV10-3 to TRBJ1-6; D unresolved. This CDR3 is 16 amino acids long. Germline V gene lookup returns CDR1 ENHRY and CDR2 SYGVKD. Between the trimmed V and J ends, which lost 0 bases and 1 base, there was a span of 7 bases. This CDR3 reads CAISESTGSYNSPLHF. The DNA of the CDR3 is TGTGCCATCAGTGAGTCTACCGGTTCCTATAATTCACCCCTCCACTTT.

The V gene is TRBV7-2, the J gene TRBJ2-7, with TRBD1 matching 7 bases. V lost 2 bases, J lost 2 bases, and 3 bases stayed unmatched. This CDR3 is built from 14 residues. CDR1 and CDR2 from the germline V gene are SGHTA and FQGNSA. The CDR3 region is CASSLRQGAYEQYF. The CDR3 DNA sequence: TGTGCCAGCAGCTTAAGGCAGGGGGCCTACGAGCAGTACTTC.

CDR3 sequence (DNA): TGTGCCAGCAGGTGGGGACACGGCACAGATACGCAGTATTTT. This codes for CASRWGHGTDTQYF. This chain joins TRBV6-6 and TRBJ2-3, with D possibly TRBD1 on 6 matching bases. The CDR3 sequence is 14 residues long. Per germline, CDR1 MNHNY and CDR2 SVGAGI (reference sequence). V lost 6 bases and J 1 base, leaving 11 bases between the germline ends.

This rearrangement joins TRBV15 to TRBJ1-1; weak D call: TRBD1 (6 bases). Trimming left V 2 bases short and J 5 bases short, with 12 bases between. The CDR3 totals 14 residues. The germline CDR1 and CDR2 sequences are LNHNV and YYDKDF (reference sequence). This CDR3 reads CATSRLGARTEAFF. CDR3 DNA sequence: TGTGCCACCAGCAGACTGGGGGCCAGAACTGAAGCTTTCTTT.

V gene TRBV29-1 combines with J gene TRBJ2-7, with 7 nucleotides matching TRBD1. The V segment lost 6 bases and the J segment 0 bases; nucleotides outside the gene matches: 8. This CDR3 contains 14 residues. Germline V gene data show CDR1 as SQVTM and CDR2 as ANQGSEA. In DNA, the CDR3 is TGCAGCGTAGGGGGACAGTCCAGCTCCTACGAGCAGTACTTC. Its translation: CSVGGQSSSYEQYF.